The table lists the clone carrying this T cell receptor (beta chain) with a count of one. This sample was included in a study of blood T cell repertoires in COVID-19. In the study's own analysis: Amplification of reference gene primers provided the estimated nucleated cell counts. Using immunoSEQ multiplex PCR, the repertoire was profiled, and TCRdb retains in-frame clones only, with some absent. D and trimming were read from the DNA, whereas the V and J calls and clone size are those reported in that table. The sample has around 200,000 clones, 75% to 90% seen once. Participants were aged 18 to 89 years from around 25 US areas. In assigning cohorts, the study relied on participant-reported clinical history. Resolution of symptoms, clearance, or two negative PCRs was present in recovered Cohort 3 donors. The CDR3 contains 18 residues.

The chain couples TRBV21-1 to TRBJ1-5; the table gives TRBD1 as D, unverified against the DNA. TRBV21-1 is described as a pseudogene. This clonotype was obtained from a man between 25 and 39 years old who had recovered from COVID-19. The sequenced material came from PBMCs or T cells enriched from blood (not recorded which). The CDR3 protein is CASSKGQGLFDSNQPQHF. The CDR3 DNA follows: TGTGCCAGCAGCAAAGGACAGGGGCTTTTTGATAGCAATCAGCCCCAGCATTTT.